Listed below are T cell receptor beta chains from one sample, sequenced in a study of CD8 T cells in Susac syndrome. TCRdb itself ran the immunoSEQ multiplex PCR reads through MiXCR, one entry per CDR3 protein. Of 200,000 to 250,000 distinct CDR3 sequences in the sample, 94% were seen once. Sequenced sample: CD4+ T cells from PBMCs. These receptors originate from a human donor with Susac syndrome. CDR3s leave out the opening cysteine and the closing phenylalanine or tryptophan. Each record gives: V gene, J gene, CDR3 protein.

>TRBV6-5|TRBJ1-3
ASRRPGSGNTIY
>TRBV6-1|TRBJ1-2
ASSEGATAVYGYT
>TRBV27|TRBJ2-7
ASRDGFSYEQY
>TRBV6-2/TRBV6-3|TRBJ2-2
ASSYEGTGELF
>TRBV27|TRBJ1-1
ASSLWREDAEAF
>TRBV20-1|TRBJ2-6
SANWRGPGANVLT
>TRBV20-1|TRBJ2-7
SARDLGWFDEQY
>TRBV27|TRBJ1-1
ASSLYGQGEYFEAF
>TRBV7-9|TRBJ2-1
ASSPPAEQF
>TRBV30|TRBJ2-5
AWSNRGRETQY
>TRBV15|TRBJ1-5
ATSRMGELGGQPQH
>TRBV12-3/TRBV12-4|TRBJ1-6
ASSFVNSPLH
>TRBV19|TRBJ1-5
ASTPRGGPNQPQH
>TRBV3-1|TRBJ1-6
ASRLTYRATNSPLH
>TRBV12-3/TRBV12-4|TRBJ1-5
ASSPGTGEGNQPQH
>TRBV20-1|TRBJ1-3
SASPNSGNTIY
>TRBV2|TRBJ2-1
ASSENQGRASGGLVNNEQF
>TRBV27|TRBJ2-5
ASSSEDRGQEETQY
>TRBV3-1|TRBJ2-7
ASSRDGREQY
>TRBV20-1|TRBJ2-1
SARSGGRGGRNEQF
>TRBV3-1|TRBJ2-7
ASSQDREVEQY
>TRBV9|TRBJ1-1
ASSVEPSVGTEAF
>TRBV6-6|TRBJ1-1
ASTDDRGTEAF
>TRBV5-1|TRBJ1-4
ASSLSTGDNEKLF
>TRBV6-5|TRBJ1-2
ASTQDRVYGYT
>TRBV2|TRBJ1-2
ASSEARPTGGYT
>TRBV30|TRBJ2-3
AWNSYRGGTDTQY
>TRBV5-1|TRBJ2-3
ASSGGEDTQY
>TRBV5-6|TRBJ2-5
ASSSRHATQY
>TRBV28|TRBJ1-1
ASIEGNTEAF
>TRBV18|TRBJ1-1
ASSPLDRGAEAF
>TRBV21-1|TRBJ2-5
ASSKARGRQETQY
>TRBV5-1|TRBJ2-5
ASSFNPGTKETQY
>TRBV9|TRBJ2-5
ASSVADSQETQY
>TRBV6-5|TRBJ2-7
ASRALPGAPHEQY
>TRBV5-8|TRBJ2-6
ASSRAGGPPGANVLT
>TRBV6-1|TRBJ2-7
ASSEALPGGLPYEQY
>TRBV20-1|TRBJ1-3
SARGPGGTIY
>TRBV3-1|TRBJ1-1
ASSQHPGQGEAF
>TRBV18|TRBJ2-7
ASSLASVTGYYEQY
>TRBV3-1|TRBJ2-5
ASSQNPLLGTQY
>TRBV4-1|TRBJ1-4
ASSQVTGGGTEKLF
>TRBV5-4|TRBJ1-6
ASSLGALASPLH
>TRBV27|TRBJ2-1
ASNQQGVNEQF
>TRBV18|TRBJ2-2
ASSRVRAEETGELF
>TRBV5-4|TRBJ1-4
ASSLGGDSTNEKLF
>TRBV7-6|TRBJ2-7
ASSSRRGGYEQY
>TRBV20-1|TRBJ2-1
SAPQDYNEQF
>TRBV5-5|TRBJ2-1
ASSHRGQSSYNEQF
>TRBV7-2|TRBJ1-5
ASSLLGRQPQH
>TRBV9|TRBJ1-1
ASSVNAVSGRGAGRTEAF
>TRBV4-2|TRBJ1-2
ASSQDSGDGYT
>TRBV30|TRBJ2-2
AWSGIRVAGELF